This T cell receptor (beta chain) was sequenced in a study of T cells in localized non-small cell lung cancer. Study findings and constraints: Without multi-region sequencing, intratumor heterogeneity could not be excluded.

For this clone: What it recognizes is unknown.

Germline V CDR1 and CDR2: SGHDT, YYEEEE. The CDR3 is 13 amino acids. V lost 0 bases, J lost 4 bases, and 7 bases lay in between. The table came from immunoSEQ multiplex PCR; TCRdb's copy has only in-frame clones and leaves some out. The repertoire holds fewer than 20,000 clones, with around nine tenths as singletons. This chain joins TRBV5-6 and TRBJ1-1; unclear D gene. The starting material was peripheral blood, obtained before any cancer treatment. The TCR originated in a man aged 35-69 years with stage I lung adenocarcinoma. The CDR3 nucleotides are TGTGCCAGCAGCTTGGGCAGTGTCACTGAAGCTTTCTTT. It encodes CASSLGSVTEAFF. The full variable domain, completed using reference TRBV5-6 and TRBJ1-1, is DAGVTQSPTHLIKTRGQQVTLRCSPKSGHDTVSWYQQALGQGPQFIFQYYEEEERQRGNFPDRFSGHQFPNYSSELNVNALLLGDSALYLCASSLGSVTEAFFGQGTRLTVV.